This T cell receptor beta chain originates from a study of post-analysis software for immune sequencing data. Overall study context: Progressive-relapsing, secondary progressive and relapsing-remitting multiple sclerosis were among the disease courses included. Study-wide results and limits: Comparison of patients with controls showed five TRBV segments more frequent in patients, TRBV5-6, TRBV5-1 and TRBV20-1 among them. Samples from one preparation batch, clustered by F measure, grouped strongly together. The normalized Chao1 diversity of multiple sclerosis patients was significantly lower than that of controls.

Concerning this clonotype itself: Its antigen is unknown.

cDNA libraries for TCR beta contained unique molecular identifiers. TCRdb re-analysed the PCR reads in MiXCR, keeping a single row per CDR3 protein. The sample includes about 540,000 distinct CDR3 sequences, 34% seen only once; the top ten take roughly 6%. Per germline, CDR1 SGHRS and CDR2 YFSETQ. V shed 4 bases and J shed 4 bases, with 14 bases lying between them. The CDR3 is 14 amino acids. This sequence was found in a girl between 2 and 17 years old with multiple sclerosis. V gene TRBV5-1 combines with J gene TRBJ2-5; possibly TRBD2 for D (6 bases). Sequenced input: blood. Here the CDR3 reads CASSAQVGGETQYF. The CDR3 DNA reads TGCGCCAGCAGCGCACAGGTGGGAGGAGAGACCCAGTACTTC.